This is a list of T cell receptor beta chains from one sample in a study of blood T cell repertoires in COVID-19. Profiled with immunoSEQ multiplex PCR; TCRdb holds only in-frame clones, not every one. The table has about 230,000 clones, around 90% seen once. The sequenced material came from PBMCs or T cells enriched from blood (not recorded which). These receptors all stem from a woman aged 25 to 39 who had been exposed to COVID-19. Both conserved end residues are trimmed from each CDR3.

>TRBV19|TRBJ2-1
ASSGVSRGIDANEQF
>TRBV5-1|TRBJ2-3
ASSLSSDTQY
>TRBV19|TRBJ2-1
ASSDSGTSYGEQF
>TRBV29-1|TRBJ2-4
SVVGGNIAKNIQY
>TRBV19|TRBJ1-2
ASSTNRVNYGYT
>TRBV19|TRBJ2-2
ASSIGDRGGSGELF
>TRBV29-1|TRBJ2-1
SVEGRRNNEQF
>TRBV28|TRBJ1-2
ASSLAGQGNGYT
>TRBV18|TRBJ1-4
ASSPPRAGGTEKLF
>TRBV9|TRBJ2-1
ASSVDGLFYNEQF
>TRBV12-3/TRBV12-4|TRBJ2-7
ASSLIRGLEQY
>TRBV6-5|TRBJ2-1
ASTRSATYNEQF
>TRBV2|TRBJ2-1
ASSGTSGDSSYNEQF